Below, 17 T cell receptor beta chains from the same sample are listed, as sequenced in a study of cytomegalovirus exposure and HLA in healthy donors. PCR primers comprised 60 Vbeta and 13 Jbeta primers. TCRdb's table, derived via immunoSEQ multiplex PCR, lists solely in-frame clones and lacks some. The table lists about 130,000 clones, about 74% of them singletons. Sequencing was carried out using PBMCs. The origin of the receptors is a man between 18 and 35 years old in good health and CMV-seropositive.

This chain uses TRBV28 with TRBJ2-7, with TRBD1 identical over 7 bases. The CDR3 extends over 14 amino acids. V was pared by 3 bases and J by 4 bases, with 6 bases of the junction left unmatched. Germline V gene sequence: CDR1 MDHEN, CDR2 SYDVKM. CDR3 coding DNA: TGTGCCAGCAGTTTTGGGGGACAGTGGTACGAGCAGTACTTC. Translated: CASSFGGQWYEQYF.

The chain couples TRBV5-1 to TRBJ2-3; 11 bases map to TRBD2. V lost 4 bases, J lost 0 bases, and 10 bases stayed unmatched. Germline V CDR1 and CDR2: SGHRS, YFSETQ. The CDR3 length is 18 residues. The CDR3 here is CASSLRTSGLGSTDTQYF. The CDR3, as DNA: TGCGCCAGCAGCCTGCGGACTAGCGGGCTCGGTAGCACAGATACGCAGTATTTT.

The rearrangement uses TRBV7-8 and TRBJ1-6; 10 bases align to TRBD1. Germline CDR1 and CDR2: SGHVS and FQNEAQ. V was clipped by 5 bases and J by 6 bases; unmatched bases: 4. This CDR3 region has 15 residues. For the CDR3, the DNA is TGTGCCAGCAGCGTCCGGGACAGGGGTAATTCACCCCTCCACTTT. Protein sequence: CASSVRDRGNSPLHF.

V usage is TRBV7-8 and J usage is TRBJ2-7; D uncertain. The CDR3 runs to 12 residues. The ends were cut back, 5 bases at V and 5 bases at J, with 10 bases in the middle. Germline V lookup: CDR1 SGHVS, CDR2 FQNEAQ. Here the CDR3 reads CASSGRNHEQYF. For the CDR3, the DNA is TGTGCCAGCAGCGGCAGGAATCACGAGCAGTACTTC.

The chain uses TRBV7-8 and TRBJ1-5, with 7 bases that match TRBD1. CDR3 length equals 14 residues. Germline CDR1 SGHVS, CDR2 FQNEAQ. V lost 5 bases and J lost 8; bases outside the gene matches: 9. CDR3 DNA sequence: TGTGCCAGCAGCCCCGGACAGGAAACGAAGCCCCAGCATTTT. This sequence encodes CASSPGQETKPQHF.

CDR3 bases: TGTGCCAGCAGCTTGACAGGGGCTAGGTATGGCTACACCTTC. Protein sequence: CASSLTGARYGYTF. The rearrangement uses TRBV13 and TRBJ1-2; TRBD1 agrees at 8 bases. V dropped 3 bases and J dropped 5; count of bases not matched to a gene: 5. The CDR3 spans 14 residues. Germline V lookup: CDR1 PRHDT, CDR2 FYEKMQ (reference sequence).

The chain uses TRBV5-1 and TRBJ1-2, with D maybe TRBD1 (5 bases). This CDR3 contains 16 residues. The germline CDR1 and CDR2 sequences are SGHRS and YFSETQ. Trimming took 4 bases from V and 3 from J, leaving 19 bases between them. Here the CDR3 reads CASSPYVGAVHYGYTF. The CDR3 DNA sequence: TGCGCCAGCAGCCCCTATGTAGGGGCCGTCCACTATGGCTACACCTTC.

V and J are TRBV27 and TRBJ1-2, with TRBD1 matching over 9 bases. J lost 4 bases, V lost 5 bases, and 5 bases had no gene match. This CDR3 region has 14 residues. The germline V gene has CDR1 MNHEY and CDR2 SMNVEV (reference sequence). Here the CDR3 reads CASSTGQGIYGYTF. In DNA, the CDR3 is TGTGCCAGCAGTACCGGACAGGGGATCTATGGCTACACCTTC.

The rearrangement joins TRBV28 to TRBJ2-2; the D gene is possibly TRBD2 (6 bases). Trimming removed 2 bases from V and 3 bases from J, with 10 bases in between. Germline loops: CDR1 MDHEN, CDR2 SYDVKM. CDR3 length: 15 amino acids. CDR3 amino acids: CASSLGGTYTGELFF. The CDR3 DNA reads as TGTGCCAGCAGTTTAGGGGGGACCTACACCGGGGAGCTGTTTTTT.

This sequence joins TRBV19 and TRBJ2-1; D remains ambiguous. The CDR3 runs to 12 residues. Germline CDR1 is LNHDA and CDR2 is SQIVND (reference sequence). V lost 3 bases to trimming and J lost 5 bases, with 5 bases between them. Here the CDR3 DNA reads TGTGCCAGTAGTATCCGGGACAATGAGCAGTTCTTC. As protein: CASSIRDNEQFF. The variable domain in full, completed from reference TRBV19 and TRBJ2-1, reads DGGITQSPKYLFRKEGQNVTLSCEQNLNHDAMYWYRQDPGQGLRLIYYSQIVNDFQKGDIAEGYSVSREKKESFPLTVTSAQKNPTAFYLCASSIRDNEQFFGPGTRLTVL.

The chain links TRBV6-5 to TRBJ1-1, with TRBD1 as a possible D gene (5 bases). CDR1 MNHEY and CDR2 SVGAGI come from the germline V gene. CDR3 size: 14 residues. Trimming took 4 bases from V and 1 from J, leaving 10 bases between them. The CDR3 DNA sequence: TGTGCCAGCAGTTCGGGACTCCGGAACACTGAAGCTTTCTTT. It yields the protein CASSSGLRNTEAFF.

As DNA, the CDR3 is TGTGCCTGGAGTGTACGCAGGAATCAGCCCCAGCATTTT. Its protein is CAWSVRRNQPQHF. This rearrangement joins TRBV30 to TRBJ1-5; no firm D call. The germline V and J ends were trimmed by 0 bases and 4 bases, with 7 bases remaining between them. The CDR3 consists of 13 residues. CDR1 and CDR2 from the germline V gene are GTSNPN and SVGIG (reference sequence).

The rearrangement joins TRBV7-3 to TRBJ1-1; D might be TRBD1 (5 bases). The V end was cut by 9 bases, the J end by 2 bases, with 13 bases between. The CDR3 has 13 residues. Germline CDR1 is SGHTA and CDR2 is FQGTGA. The CDR3 here is CASSQDLNTEAFF. The CDR3 DNA sequence: TGTGCCAGTTCACAGGATTTAAACACTGAAGCTTTCTTT.

V gene TRBV28 combines with J gene TRBJ2-7, with D perhaps matching TRBD2 (6 bases). Germline CDR1 is MDHEN and CDR2 is SYDVKM. Between the trimmed V and J ends, which lost 4 bases and 7 bases, there was a span of 26 bases. The CDR3 spans 17 residues. CDR3 DNA: TGTGCCAGCAGTTCAATATCTTCGGCAGGGAGGCTGGGGGAGCAGTACTTC. Residues: CASSSISSAGRLGEQYF.

As to this clone: Other DNA sequences in this specimen translate into the identical CDR3. The chain has TRBV5-1 and TRBJ2-6; D possibly corresponds to TRBD2 (5 bases). CDR3 length: 16 amino acids. Germline loops: CDR1 SGHRS, CDR2 YFSETQ. The ends were cut back, 0 bases at V and 0 bases at J, with 7 bases in the middle. CDR3: CASSLGGSSGANVLTF. For the CDR3, the DNA is TGCGCCAGCAGCTTGGGTGGGAGCTCTGGGGCCAACGTCCTGACTTTC.

The chain carries TRBV7-2 and TRBJ1-4; 8 bases agree with TRBD1. Germline assignment: CDR1 SGHTA and CDR2 FQGNSA. This CDR3 region has 14 residues. Unmatched junction bases numbered 1, after V lost 3 bases and J lost 4 bases. The CDR3: CASSFGQGNEKLFF. The CDR3 region has the DNA TGTGCCAGCAGCTTCGGACAGGGTAATGAAAAACTGTTTTTT.

The chain recombines TRBV28 with TRBJ1-5, with TRBD1 identical over 8 bases. Germline trimming cut 10 bases from V and 2 bases from J; bases unmatched to any gene: 4. The CDR3 totals 13 residues. CDR1 is MDHEN, CDR2 SYDVKM, per germline. The CDR3 DNA reads TGTGCCATCCAGGACAGGGGCAATCAGCCCCAGCATTTT. As protein: CAIQDRGNQPQHF.